Below, 32 T cell receptor beta chains from the same sample are listed, as sequenced in a study of T cells expressing NK-cell markers. TCRdb derives one entry per CDR3 protein from the 5' RACE reads, leaving out DNA. This repertoire includes approximately 460,000 distinct CDR3 sequences. Material: blood T cells: a sorted CD56 or NKG2C T cell subset, CD4+ or CD8+ T cells, or bulk PBMC T cells (not recorded which). The receptor source for this set is a woman between 18 and 70 years old in good health.

CDR3 sequence: CASSLPPEFQETQYF. The gene calls are TRBV7-9 and TRBJ2-5; the TCRdb D gene call, TRBD1, has no DNA to confirm it. The CDR3 totals 15 residues. CDR1 and CDR2 (germline): SEHNR, FQNEAQ (reference sequence).

The rearrangement links TRBV14 to TRBJ1-6; the D call from TCRdb, TRBD1, cannot be confirmed without DNA. Germline V lookup: CDR1 SGHDN, CDR2 FVKESK. The CDR3 is 15 residues long. The CDR3 sequence is CASSQDKGGNSPLHF.

This chain links TRBV6-2 or TRBV6-3 with TRBJ2-1; checking the TCRdb D call of TRBD2 is not possible without DNA. This CDR3 contains 17 residues. Germline-derived CDR1 and CDR2 are MNHEY and SVGEGT. CDR3 sequence: CASSYGSGLAGGVEQFF.

This CDR3 is CASSRLAQGTGGYTF. V gene TRBV3-1 combines with J gene TRBJ1-2; lacking DNA, the TRBD1 call made by TCRdb goes unchecked. The V gene's germline CDR1 is LGHDT and CDR2 YNNKEL (reference sequence). The CDR3 spans 15 residues.

The chain couples TRBV5-1 to TRBJ2-1; TCRdb's assignment of TRBD1 cannot be checked, as there is no DNA. Germline CDR1 is SGHRS and CDR2 is YFSETQ. CDR3 length equals 16 residues. CDR3 in amino acids: CASSNYGTNVNNEQFF.

V usage is TRBV5-1 and J usage is TRBJ2-5; TCRdb gives TRBD2 as the D gene, but with no DNA this cannot be confirmed. The CDR3 sequence is 16 residues long. Germline CDR1 is SGHRS and CDR2 is YFSETQ. CDR3 region: CASSTGLAGAQETQYF. Full variable domain (outside the CDR3, taken from reference TRBV5-1 and TRBJ2-5): KAGVTQTPRYLIKTRGQQVTLSCSPISGHRSVSWYQQTPGQGLQFLFEYFSETQRNKGNFPGRFSGRQFSNSRSEMNVSTLELGDSALYLCASSTGLAGAQETQYFGPGTRLLVL.

The chain recombines TRBV6-5 with TRBJ2-6. The CDR3 extends over 15 amino acids. Germline assignment: CDR1 MNHEY and CDR2 SVGAGI. The CDR3 loop is CASSLEGTGANVLTF.

This chain joins TRBV12-3 or TRBV12-4 and TRBJ2-1; TCRdb names TRBD2, which stays unverified in the absence of DNA. CDR3 length equals 16 residues. The CDR3 sequence: CASTRRNPGLAGEQFF.

V is TRBV7-2 and J is TRBJ1-6; TCRdb picks TRBD1, but there is no DNA to check that call. Germline-derived CDR1 and CDR2 are SGHTA and FQGNSA. This CDR3 is 15 amino acids long. CDR3 amino acids: CASSLWDRIMSPLHF.

The rearrangement joins TRBV12-3 or TRBV12-4 to TRBJ1-6. This CDR3 has 15 amino acids. The CDR3 here is CASSLEVRNNSPLHF.

The chain combines TRBV6-1 with TRBJ2-7; the D call of TRBD2 rests on TCRdb alone, since no DNA is present to check it. The germline CDR1 and CDR2 sequences are MNHNS and SASEGT. The length of the CDR3 is 16 residues. The CDR3 sequence: CASSAPGREGSYEQYF.

The chain has TRBV5-1 and TRBJ2-1. Per germline, CDR1 SGHRS and CDR2 YFSETQ. This CDR3 contains 15 residues. The CDR3 protein is CASSLEAESYNEQFF.

The chain couples TRBV4-1 to TRBJ2-3; without DNA, the TCRdb call of TRBD2 cannot be checked. This CDR3 contains 15 residues. CDR1 is MGHRA, CDR2 YSYEKL, per germline. CDR3 region: CASSQGEVSTDTQYF.

The chain couples TRBV20-1 to TRBJ2-2. Germline V gene data show CDR1 as DFQATT and CDR2 as SNEGSKA (reference sequence). The CDR3 is 14 residues long. The CDR3 loop is CSARTGTNTGELFF.

The genes are TRBV7-9 and TRBJ2-5; as DNA is missing, the TRBD2 call by TCRdb cannot be tested. This CDR3 spans 14 amino acids. CDR1 and CDR2 (germline): SEHNR, FQNEAQ (reference sequence). The CDR3 sequence is CASSFGGAGETQYF.

The chain has TRBV5-1 and TRBJ2-1; TCRdb reports TRBD1, a call that lacks DNA to check it against. Germline CDR1 reads SGHRS; CDR2 reads YFSETQ. This CDR3 has 15 residues. The CDR3 sequence is CASSFGTGPYNEQFF.

The gene calls are TRBV10-3 and TRBJ2-3. In germline, CDR1 is ENHRY, CDR2 SYGVKD. This CDR3 has 13 amino acids. CDR3: CAIGQLSTDTQYF.

V usage is TRBV28 and J usage is TRBJ2-1; the TCRdb D gene call, TRBD2, has no DNA to confirm it. CDR1 and CDR2 (germline): MDHEN, SYDVKM. The CDR3 consists of 16 residues. CDR3 amino acids: CASTGTSGSSYNEQFF.

The chain has TRBV19 and TRBJ1-1; TCRdb's D call, TRBD1, is unchecked because there is no DNA. This CDR3 contains 11 residues. Germline V gene data show CDR1 as LNHDA and CDR2 as SQIVND (reference sequence). The CDR3 protein is CASGQWTEAFF.

The CDR3 sequence is CASRSLRGGDNDTQYF. The chain links TRBV27 to TRBJ2-3; TCRdb reports TRBD2, a call that lacks DNA to check it against. The CDR3 spans 16 residues. The germline CDR1 and CDR2 sequences are MNHEY and SMNVEV (reference sequence).

The chain has TRBV7-9 and TRBJ1-1; TCRdb proposes TRBD1, but this gene call is untestable without DNA. CDR3 length equals 15 residues. Germline CDR1 and CDR2: SEHNR and FQNEAQ (reference sequence). CDR3 protein: CASSLVTGANTEAFF.

The chain recombines TRBV9 with TRBJ1-2; lacking DNA, the TRBD1 call made by TCRdb goes unchecked. This CDR3 is 17 amino acids long. Germline V gene lookup returns CDR1 SGDLS and CDR2 YYNGEE. This chain's CDR3 is CASSLNRGTGDNYGYTF.

V usage is TRBV29-1 and J usage is TRBJ1-2; as DNA is missing, the TRBD1 call by TCRdb cannot be tested. Germline-derived CDR1 and CDR2 are SQVTM and ANQGSEA. The CDR3 has 20 residues. CDR3 residues: CSVEHLMDSSTPGGNYGYTF.

J is TRBJ2-5 and V is TRBV7-2; TCRdb names TRBD1, which stays unverified in the absence of DNA. Germline loops: CDR1 SGHTA, CDR2 FQGNSA. The CDR3 is made up of 14 amino acids. Here the CDR3 reads CASSFRTVLETQYF. Filled out from reference TRBV7-2 and TRBJ2-5, the complete variable domain reads GAGVSQSPSNKVTEKGKDVELRCDPISGHTALYWYRQSLGQGLEFLIYFQGNSAPDKSGLPSDRFSAERTGGSVSTLTIQRTQQEDSAVYLCASSFRTVLETQYFGPGTRLLVL.

The chain recombines TRBV7-2 with TRBJ2-1; the D gene TCRdb calls, TRBD2, cannot be checked with no DNA. CDR1 is SGHTA and CDR2 is FQGNSA in the germline V gene. CDR3 size: 15 residues. This CDR3 is CASSLALRRGGEQFF.

The rearrangement uses TRBV12-3 or TRBV12-4 and TRBJ1-2. The length of the CDR3 is 12 residues. The CDR3 region is CASSFRQSGYTF.

The genes are TRBV5-4 and TRBJ2-1; the TCRdb D gene call, TRBD2, has no DNA to confirm it. Germline V gene data show CDR1 as SGHNT and CDR2 as YYREEE (reference sequence). The CDR3 contains 15 residues. CDR3 region: CASSSLAGGPNEQFF.

This chain joins TRBV9 and TRBJ2-6. The CDR3 spans 16 residues. CDR1 and CDR2 (germline): SGDLS, YYNGEE. The CDR3 region is CASSVESPSGANVLTF. Using reference TRBV9 and TRBJ2-6 for the parts outside the CDR3, the full variable domain is DSGVTQTPKHLITATGQRVTLRCSPRSGDLSVYWYQQSLDQGLQFLIQYYNGEERAKGNILERFSAQQFPDLHSELNLSSLELGDSALYFCASSVESPSGANVLTFGAGSRLTVL.

The chain is built from TRBV27 and TRBJ1-2; TCRdb lists TRBD1, though no DNA is available to test this call. CDR1 and CDR2 from the germline V gene are MNHEY and SMNVEV (reference sequence). The CDR3 contains 14 residues. CDR3 sequence reads: CASSPGQLVYGYTF.

CDR3 sequence: CASSVRGSSYEQYF. J is TRBJ2-7 and V is TRBV19. Per germline, CDR1 LNHDA and CDR2 SQIVND (reference sequence). The CDR3 length is 14 residues.

The V call is TRBV12-3 or TRBV12-4, the J call TRBJ1-2; TCRdb lists TRBD1, though no DNA is available to test this call. There are 14 residues in the CDR3. CDR3 amino acids: CASTLGGNAYGYTF.

The chain uses TRBV29-1 and TRBJ2-5; TCRdb calls TRBD1, which cannot be checked without DNA. The germline CDR1 and CDR2 sequences are SQVTM and ANQGSEA. The CDR3 is 19 residues long. The CDR3 loop is CSVEDPGPRSGGFQETQYF.